This T cell receptor beta chain derives from a study of graft-versus-host responses after intestinal transplantation. Stimulators, approximately 200,000 irradiated and violet-dye-labeled cells, were plated with approximately 200,000 CFSE-labeled responder cells. Cell sorting after the reaction yielded proliferating CFSE-low CD3+CD4+ and CD3+CD8+ responders. Study findings and constraints: Early post-transplant HvG declines tracked with peak circulating GvH clone levels.

This clone was counted a few times. Libraries were prepared by immunoSEQ multiplex PCR; TCRdb keeps only in-frame clonotypes and omits some of them. The sample has around 2,000 clones, roughly a third seen once. This CDR3 is 14 amino acids long. Trimming stripped 0 bases from V and 4 bases from J, with 11 bases between. CDR1 and CDR2 from the germline V gene are SGHRS and YFSETQ. The sample was alloreactive CD8+ T cells from a mixed lymphocyte reaction culture, taken before transplantation. The subset here: CFSE-low proliferating T cells sorted from roughly six-day pre-transplant mixed lymphocyte reaction (GvH or HvG direction). The rearrangement joins TRBV5-1 to TRBJ2-7; D possibly corresponds to TRBD2 (5 bases). The receptor was derived from a human patient who was an organ donor for intestinal transplantation. In DNA form, the CDR3 reads TGCGCCAGCAGCTTGGGAGGGTCCCAATACGAGCAGTACTTC. Translation gives CASSLGGSQYEQYF.